Sequencing of this TCR beta chain was carried out in a study of T cells in localized non-small cell lung cancer. Germline trimming cut 5 bases from V and 6 bases from J; bases unmatched to any gene: 6. The CDR3 runs 15 residues. Germline V lookup: CDR1 MDHEN, CDR2 SYDVKM. Clones were sequenced by immunoSEQ multiplex PCR, and TCRdb holds only the in-frame ones, with some missing. The sample lists 12,000 or so clones; 70% to 90% were seen once. This sample comprised peripheral blood, obtained before any cancer treatment. The genes are TRBV28 and TRBJ2-2; the match to TRBD2 covers 10 bases. The sequence came from a male donor at least 60 years old with stage I lung adenocarcinoma. CDR3 in DNA: TGTGCCAGCAGTGCTAGCGGGGGTATCGCCGGGGAGCTGTTTTTT. Its protein product is CASSASGGIAGELFF.